A single sample is the source of the 30 T cell receptor beta chains below, sequenced in a study of T-cell reconstitution after alpha-beta-depleted transplantation in children. A TCRbeta library incorporating unique molecular identifiers was prepared. TCRdb used MiXCR to reprocess the PCR reads, holding one entry per CDR3 protein. The data contain a few hundred thousand distinct CDR3 sequences, roughly a quarter of them singletons. The sequencing used PBMCs, mostly from graft donor cells, collected 360 days after TCRalphabeta/CD19-depleted stem cell transplant. These receptors were collected from a female patient between 2 and 15 years old who had a stem cell transplant for congenital amegakaryocytic thrombocytopenia, so the T cells may come from the graft donor.

CDR3 protein: CASSLLGGNLEYEQYF. DNA of the CDR3: TGTGCCAGCAGTCTCCTCGGAGGGAATTTAGAGTACGAGCAGTACTTC. The chain combines TRBV28 with TRBJ2-7; D perhaps matches TRBD2 (6 bases). Germline V gene data show CDR1 as MDHEN and CDR2 as SYDVKM. Trimming stripped 5 bases from V and 4 bases from J, with 21 bases between. The CDR3 is 16 amino acids.

This clonotype showed up just a few times. The chain is built from TRBV2 and TRBJ2-7; the D gene is possibly TRBD2 (6 bases). The germline gives CDR1 SNHLY, CDR2 FYNNEI. This CDR3 is built from 15 residues. Trimming pared 3 bases from V and 1 base from J, leaving 13 bases between. This CDR3 is CASSDPGLRSYEQYF. The CDR3 DNA reads as TGTGCCAGCAGTGATCCGGGACTGAGATCCTACGAGCAGTACTTC.

This clonotype has a handful of counts. V and J are TRBV20-1 and TRBJ1-1; D might be TRBD1 (5 bases). The germline V and J ends were trimmed by 3 bases and 13 bases, with 27 bases remaining between them. The CDR3 is 15 residues long. The germline CDR1 and CDR2 sequences are DFQATT and SNEGSKA (reference sequence). The CDR3 loop reads CSASPLSGPWGGVFF. The CDR3 region has the DNA TGCAGTGCTAGCCCCCTGTCCGGGCCCTGGGGGGGAGTTTTCTTT.

The chain combines TRBV4-2 with TRBJ1-2; D perhaps matches TRBD1 (5 bases). This CDR3 contains 15 residues. V was trimmed by 4 bases and J by 6 bases, leaving 18 bases between them. The germline V gene has CDR1 LGHNA and CDR2 YNFKEQ. The chain's CDR3 is CASSREGDSGDGYTF. The CDR3 DNA reads TGTGCCAGCAGCCGGGAAGGAGACAGCGGGGATGGCTACACCTTC.

This clonotype was observed at least ten times. The chain recombines TRBV5-1 with TRBJ2-3; D might be TRBD2 (6 bases). The ends were cut back, 4 bases at V and 6 bases at J, with 6 bases in the middle. The germline CDR1 and CDR2 sequences are SGHRS and YFSETQ. The CDR3 is 11 residues long. CDR3 protein: CASSRGDTQYF. In DNA form, the CDR3 reads TGCGCCAGCAGCCGGGGGGATACGCAGTATTTT.

The chain couples TRBV7-9 to TRBJ1-6; 8 nucleotides agree with TRBD1. Unmatched junction bases numbered 8, after V lost 3 bases and J lost 10 bases. The CDR3 runs 15 residues. Germline loops: CDR1 SEHNR, CDR2 FQNEAQ (reference sequence). In DNA, the CDR3 is TGTGCCAGCAGCTTTGCCGGACAGGGACCATCACCCCTCCACTTT. Its protein is CASSFAGQGPSPLHF. Full variable domain (remainder filled in from reference TRBV7-9 and TRBJ1-6): DTGVSQNPRHKITKRGQNVTFRCDPISEHNRLYWYRQTLGQGPEFLTYFQNEAQLEKSRLLSDRFSAERPKGSFSTLEIQRTEQGDSAMYLCASSFAGQGPSPLHFGNGTRLTVT.

The rearrangement links TRBV29-1 to TRBJ2-2; D is possibly TRBD2 (6 bases). V was cut by 4 bases and J by 1 base, with 10 bases left in between. The CDR3 consists of 14 residues. Germline lookup yields CDR1 SQVTM and CDR2 ANQGSEA. CDR3 bases: TGCAGCGTTGCCACTAGCCGGAACACCGGGGAGCTGTTTTTT. This sequence encodes CSVATSRNTGELFF.

This clonotype was counted a few times. The rearrangement uses TRBV10-3 and TRBJ2-7; D not certain. Per germline, CDR1 ENHRY and CDR2 SYGVKD. V lost 0 bases and J 3 bases, leaving 6 bases between the germline ends. CDR3 length: 13 residues. CDR3 in amino acids: CAISESRYYEQYF. In nucleotides, the CDR3 is TGTGCCATCAGTGAGTCGAGGTACTACGAGCAGTACTTC.

The chain uses TRBV20-1 and TRBJ1-5; D call uncertain. V lost 2 bases and J lost 4, with 15 bases in between. The CDR3 is 15 residues long. Germline CDR1 DFQATT, CDR2 SNEGSKA (reference sequence). CDR3 nucleotide sequence: TGCAGTGCTAGACCAACTGGGCTCGGGAATCAGCCCCAGCATTTT. This encodes CSARPTGLGNQPQHF.

Many counts were recorded for this clonotype. The rearrangement joins TRBV12-3 or TRBV12-4 to TRBJ2-2; D unclear. This CDR3 is built from 15 residues. V was cut by 10 bases and J by 3 bases, with 18 bases left in between. CDR3 DNA: TGTGCCATCGAAAGTCCGATAGGCGACACCGGGGAGCTGTTTTTT. Protein product: CAIESPIGDTGELFF.

V is TRBV18 and J is TRBJ2-3; D unclear. V lost 3 bases, J lost 6 bases, and 7 bases lay in between. Looked up from germline, CDR1 is KGHSH and CDR2 is LQKENI. The CDR3 sequence is 12 residues long. CDR3 DNA sequence: TGTGCCAGCTCACCCGACTGGGATACGCAGTATTTT. Its protein is CASSPDWDTQYF.

This clonotype was detected only a few times. The V gene is TRBV7-2, the J gene TRBJ2-2; tentatively, D is TRBD2 (6 bases). The CDR3 runs 16 residues. CDR1 and CDR2 from the germline V gene are SGHTA and FQGNSA. V was cut by 2 bases and J by 0 bases, with 10 bases left in between. As DNA, the CDR3 is TGTGCCAGCAGCTTATCTCTAGCGACGAACACCGGGGAGCTGTTTTTT. Translating it yields CASSLSLATNTGELFF. The variable domain in full, completed from reference TRBV7-2 and TRBJ2-2, reads GAGVSQSPSNKVTEKGKDVELRCDPISGHTALYWYRQSLGQGLEFLIYFQGNSAPDKSGLPSDRFSAERTGGSVSTLTIQRTQQEDSAVYLCASSLSLATNTGELFFGEGSRLTVL.

This clonotype showed up just a few times. V gene TRBV4-2 combines with J gene TRBJ2-7; 12 nucleotides align to TRBD2. The V segment lost 1 base and the J segment 0 bases; nucleotides outside the gene matches: 4. The CDR3 sequence is 17 residues long. CDR1 is LGHNA and CDR2 is YNFKEQ in the germline V gene. CDR3 protein: CASSQAASGGVSYEQYF. The CDR3 DNA reads as TGTGCCAGCAGCCAAGCGGCTAGCGGGGGGGTCTCCTACGAGCAGTACTTC.

The J gene is TRBJ1-2, the V gene TRBV10-3; D unclear. Trimming shortened V by 8 bases and J by 8 bases, and 30 bases separated the two germline ends. Germline V gives CDR1 ENHRY, CDR2 SYGVKD. The CDR3 totals 17 residues. CDR3 loop: CAIGLGVNPMRNRGYTF. CDR3 sequence (DNA): TGTGCCATCGGACTTGGGGTGAACCCGATGCGTAATCGGGGCTACACCTTC.

This clonotype has a handful of counts. V gene TRBV3-1 combines with J gene TRBJ1-3; no clear D. From germline, CDR1 is LGHDT and CDR2 YNNKEL (reference sequence). This CDR3 contains 18 residues. V was clipped by 2 bases and J by 0 bases, with 17 bases between them. The CDR3 DNA follows: TGTGCCAGCAGCCAAACGGGCAGCGGATCCCACTCTGGAAACACCATATATTTT. Encoded protein: CASSQTGSGSHSGNTIYF.

This chain uses TRBV30 with TRBJ2-6; D gene unclear. The CDR3 is made up of 12 amino acids. Germline CDR1 is GTSNPN and CDR2 is SVGIG (reference sequence). The V and J ends lost 7 bases and 0 bases respectively, with 4 bases between them. CDR3 in amino acids: CAFRSGANVLTF. The CDR3 DNA reads TGTGCCTTTCGCTCTGGGGCCAACGTCCTGACTTTC.

CDR3 sequence: CATSRDYSLGGGRNTIYF. The CDR3 nucleotides read TGTGCCACCAGCAGAGATTACAGTCTTGGGGGAGGGAGAAACACCATATATTTT. The chain combines TRBV15 with TRBJ1-3; TRBD1 is a possible D gene (5 bases). The length of the CDR3 is 18 residues. Germline V lookup: CDR1 LNHNV, CDR2 YYDKDF (reference sequence). The V end lost 0 bases, the J end lost 5 bases, and 20 bases lay between the germline ends.

The chain is built from TRBV29-1 and TRBJ1-2; 7 nucleotides align to TRBD1. This CDR3 has 13 amino acids. With V trimmed by 5 bases and J by 2 bases, 5 bases remained unmatched. Germline assignment: CDR1 SQVTM and CDR2 ANQGSEA. The DNA of the CDR3 is TGCAGCGTTAATCTGGGACAGAACTATGGCTACACCTTC. Residues: CSVNLGQNYGYTF. The variable domain in full, completed from reference TRBV29-1 and TRBJ1-2, reads SAVISQKPSRDICQRGTSLTIQCQVDSQVTMMFWYRQQPGQSLTLIATANQGSEATYESGFVIDKFPISRPNLTFSTLTVSNMSPEDSSIYLCSVNLGQNYGYTFGSGTRLTVV.

In its sample, this clonotype was seen a few times. V usage is TRBV2 and J usage is TRBJ2-2; TRBD2 matches at 13 bases. The germline CDR1 and CDR2 sequences are SNHLY and FYNNEI. This CDR3 comprises 17 residues. The J segment lost 0 bases and the V segment lost 4 bases, leaving 2 bases of the junction unmatched. CDR3 in amino acids: CASSGTSGGPNTGELFF. Here the CDR3 DNA reads TGTGCCAGCAGTGGGACTAGCGGGGGTCCGAACACCGGGGAGCTGTTTTTT.

V usage is TRBV12-3 or TRBV12-4 and J usage is TRBJ2-1, with a tentative D call TRBD1 (6 bases). V shed 5 bases and J shed 1 base, with 9 bases lying between them. This CDR3 has 14 amino acids. CDR3: CASSVGTSYNEQFF. The CDR3 coding sequence is TGTGCCAGCAGTGTCGGGACATCCTACAATGAGCAGTTCTTC.

This sequence joins TRBV15 and TRBJ2-5; no definite D call. CDR1 is LNHNV, CDR2 YYDKDF, per germline (reference sequence). V was cut by 8 bases and J by 5 bases, with 15 bases left in between. The CDR3 runs to 13 residues. The CDR3 sequence is CATSRKGRETQYF. CDR3 nucleotide sequence: TGTGCCACCTCCCGGAAGGGCCGGGAGACCCAGTACTTC. Looking up the rest from reference TRBV15 and TRBJ2-5 gives the full variable domain: DAMVIQNPRYQVTQFGKPVTLSCSQTLNHNVMYWYQQKSSQAPKLLFHYYDKDFNNEADTPDNFQSRRPNTSFCFLDIRSPGLGDTAMYLCATSRKGRETQYFGPGTRLLVL.

Only a few counts were recorded for this clonotype. The rearrangement links TRBV20-1 to TRBJ2-7; 8 bases map to TRBD1. The CDR3 length is 14 residues. Germline CDR1 and CDR2: DFQATT and SNEGSKA (reference sequence). V shed 6 bases and J 0 bases; nucleotides not matched to a gene: 7. The CDR3 loop is CSATDRAPSYEQYF. Written as DNA, the CDR3 is TGCAGTGCAACGGACAGGGCCCCCTCCTACGAGCAGTACTTC.

This clonotype was counted ten times or more. J is TRBJ2-1 and V is TRBV12-3 or TRBV12-4; no clear D. V was clipped by 4 bases and J by 4 bases, with 8 bases between them. This CDR3 has 13 amino acids. The CDR3 sequence is CASSSDIYNEQFF. The CDR3 nucleotides read TGTGCCAGCAGTTCTGACATATACAATGAGCAGTTCTTC.

The chain has TRBV3-1 and TRBJ2-5; 7 nucleotides agree with TRBD1. Germline V gene sequence: CDR1 LGHDT, CDR2 YNNKEL (reference sequence). The ends lost 5 bases at V and 3 bases at J; junction bases unmatched: 9. The CDR3 runs 15 residues. The CDR3 spells CASSSTGTVKETQYF. DNA of the CDR3: TGTGCCAGCAGCTCGACCGGGACAGTAAAAGAGACCCAGTACTTC.

The genes are TRBV11-2 and TRBJ2-3; 12 bases are a match to TRBD2. Germline trimming cut 7 bases from V and 5 bases from J; bases unmatched to any gene: 7. Germline CDR1 is SGHAT and CDR2 is FQNNGV. This CDR3 is built from 15 residues. The CDR3 nucleotides are TGTGCCAGCATCTCTCTAGCGGGAGGGTTAGATACGCAGTATTTT. This translates into CASISLAGGLDTQYF.

In regard to this clonotype: A much larger clone lies one base from this, so it may be a read error. The chain links TRBV20-1 to TRBJ2-3, with D possibly TRBD1 on 5 matching bases. The J call could be wrong; TRBJ1-5 is a better fit for the DNA end. CDR3 length: 14 amino acids. Per germline, CDR1 DFQATT and CDR2 SNEGSKA (reference sequence). This CDR3 is CSVPTRGYTDTQHF. In nucleotides, the CDR3 is TGCAGTGTGCCGACGCGGGGGTACACAGATACGCAGCATTTT.

This clonotype was seen ten or more times. V usage is TRBV5-1 and J usage is TRBJ2-2; the D gene is possibly TRBD1 (5 bases). Trimming stripped 4 bases from V and 3 bases from J, with 13 bases between. The CDR3 is 15 residues long. The germline gives CDR1 SGHRS, CDR2 YFSETQ. The CDR3 spells CASSPPRAHTGELFF. The CDR3 region has the DNA TGCGCCAGCAGCCCGCCCAGGGCCCACACCGGGGAGCTGTTTTTT. Using reference TRBV5-1 and TRBJ2-2 for the parts outside the CDR3, the full variable domain is KAGVTQTPRYLIKTRGQQVTLSCSPISGHRSVSWYQQTPGQGLQFLFEYFSETQRNKGNFPGRFSGRQFSNSRSEMNVSTLELGDSALYLCASSPPRAHTGELFFGEGSRLTVL.

The gene calls are TRBV20-1 and TRBJ2-5, with D perhaps matching TRBD1 or TRBD2 (6 bases each). The germline gives CDR1 DFQATT, CDR2 SNEGSKA (reference sequence). This CDR3 spans 17 amino acids. Deletions cut 0 bases from V and 2 bases from J, with 19 bases between. DNA of the CDR3: TGCAGTGCTAGAGATAGGGGGACTCACAAAATGCAAGAGACCCAGTACTTC. Translated, it gives CSARDRGTHKMQETQYF.

This clonotype appeared a few times. V usage is TRBV12-3 or TRBV12-4 and J usage is TRBJ2-3; TRBD2 agrees at 10 bases. Trimming at V came to 3 bases and at J to 9 bases, leaving 9 bases not matched to a gene. The length of the CDR3 is 15 residues. CDR3 loop: CASSFRVAGGGTQYF. CDR3 nucleotide sequence: TGTGCCAGCAGTTTTCGAGTAGCGGGGGGAGGGACGCAGTATTTT.

The genes are TRBV20-1 and TRBJ1-3; D not resolved. Germline V gene sequence: CDR1 DFQATT, CDR2 SNEGSKA (reference sequence). Deletions cut 0 bases from V and 2 bases from J, with 5 bases between. This CDR3 spans 13 amino acids. CDR3 region: CSAREVTGNTIYF. In DNA, the CDR3 is TGCAGTGCTAGAGAAGTCACTGGAAACACCATATATTTT.